This is a list of T cell receptor beta chains from one sample in a study of cytomegalovirus exposure and HLA in healthy donors. Using immunoSEQ multiplex PCR, the repertoire was profiled, and TCRdb retains in-frame clones only, with some absent. The sample consists of roughly 150,000 clones, around three quarters of them appearing once. The sample taken for sequencing was PBMCs. These receptors were collected from a woman in her fifties or sixties in good health and CMV-seropositive. CDR3s include the opening cysteine and the closing phenylalanine or tryptophan. Each record gives: V gene, J gene, clone size, D gene, CDR3 protein, CDR3 DNA. A D gene is named only where the DNA matches it firmly. Clone sizes are given selectively: once, few, many, or a class where the clone is expanded.

V: TRBV6-6
J: TRBJ2-3
size: once
D: NA
CDR3: CASSYGGGSGTDTQYF
DNA: TGTGCCAGCAGTTACGGGGGCGGGAGTGGAACAGATACGCAGTATTTT

V: TRBV28
J: TRBJ2-7
size: NA
D: TRBD2
CDR3: CASRTGTSAPSSYEQYF
DNA: TGTGCCAGCCGAACCGGGACTAGCGCCCCGAGCTCCTACGAGCAGTACTTC

V: TRBV27
J: TRBJ2-3
size: once
D: NA
CDR3: CASSLGGPSTDTQYF
DNA: TGTGCCAGCAGTTTGGGCGGGCCTAGCACAGATACGCAGTATTTT

V: TRBV25-1
J: TRBJ1-1
size: NA
D: TRBD1
CDR3: CASSDPGQGDTEAFF
DNA: TGTGCCAGCAGTGACCCAGGACAGGGGGACACTGAAGCTTTCTTT

V: TRBV5-1
J: TRBJ1-1
size: NA
D: NA
CDR3: CASSLTGMETEAFF
DNA: TGCGCCAGCAGCTTGACAGGGATGGAGACTGAAGCTTTCTTT

V: TRBV30
J: TRBJ2-6
size: NA
D: NA
CDR3: CASGQSGANVLTF
DNA: TGTGCCTCAGGACAGTCTGGGGCCAACGTCCTGACTTTC

V: TRBV5-1
J: TRBJ1-1
size: NA
D: TRBD1
CDR3: CASSPTGGNMNTEAFF
DNA: TGCGCCAGCAGCCCGACAGGGGGCAACATGAACACTGAAGCTTTCTTT

V: TRBV28
J: TRBJ1-5
size: NA
D: NA
CDR3: CASSWGLNSNQPQHF
DNA: TGTGCCAGCAGTTGGGGCCTAAATAGCAATCAGCCCCAGCATTTT

V: TRBV25-1
J: TRBJ2-1
size: once
D: TRBD2
CDR3: CASSVRGRLGEQFF
DNA: TGTGCCAGCAGTGTACGCGGGAGACTCGGCGAGCAGTTCTTC

V: TRBV19
J: TRBJ1-1
size: NA
D: TRBD1
CDR3: CASKTGMFMNTEAFF
DNA: TGTGCCAGCAAGACAGGGATGTTCATGAACACTGAAGCTTTCTTT

V: TRBV28
J: TRBJ2-7
size: NA
D: TRBD1
CDR3: CASSFPGDSSNEQYF
DNA: TGTGCCAGCAGTTTCCCCGGGGACAGCTCCAACGAGCAGTACTTC

V: TRBV5-4
J: TRBJ2-3
size: NA
D: NA
CDR3: CASSLEQVGTDTQYF
DNA: TGTGCCAGCAGCTTGGAGCAGGTTGGCACAGATACGCAGTATTTT

V: TRBV5-1
J: TRBJ2-1
size: NA
D: NA
CDR3: CASSFRSRSSYNEQFF
DNA: TGCGCCAGCAGCTTCCGGAGTAGGAGCTCCTACAATGAGCAGTTCTTC

V: TRBV5-1
J: TRBJ1-1
size: NA
D: TRBD1
CDR3: CASSLGRTGGLDTEAFF
DNA: TGCGCCAGCAGCTTGGGTAGAACAGGGGGCTTAGACACTGAAGCTTTCTTT

V: TRBV6-5
J: TRBJ1-1
size: few
D: NA
CDR3: CASTSRGNTEAFF
DNA: TGTGCCAGCACTAGCAGGGGTAACACTGAAGCTTTCTTT

V: TRBV10-3
J: TRBJ2-7
size: NA
D: NA
CDR3: CAISRGGQSYEQYF
DNA: TGTGCCATCAGCCGGGGGGGACAGAGTTACGAGCAGTACTTC

V: TRBV11-2
J: TRBJ2-3
size: NA
D: NA
CDR3: CASSFGTDSTDTQYF
DNA: TGTGCCAGCAGCTTTGGAACAGACAGCACAGATACGCAGTATTTT

V: TRBV19
J: TRBJ1-2
size: NA
D: TRBD1
CDR3: CASSIIGGNYGYTF
DNA: TGTGCCAGTAGTATTATAGGGGGCAACTATGGCTACACCTTC

V: TRBV21-1
J: TRBJ1-5
size: NA
D: NA
CDR3: CASSSHSGTGAEQPQHF
DNA: TGTGCCAGCAGCTCACACTCCGGGACAGGGGCCGAGCAGCCCCAGCATTTT

V: TRBV2
J: TRBJ2-1
size: once
D: TRBD2
CDR3: CASALAGNEQFF
DNA: TGTGCCAGCGCCCTAGCGGGCAATGAGCAGTTCTTC

V: TRBV5-1
J: TRBJ2-3
size: NA
D: TRBD1
CDR3: CASSLETTGVNSQYF
DNA: TGCGCCAGCAGCTTGGAGACAACAGGGGTAAACTCGCAGTATTTT

V: TRBV5-1
J: TRBJ2-7
size: few
D: NA
CDR3: CASSLDPSPYEQYF
DNA: TGCGCCAGCAGCTTGGACCCGAGCCCCTACGAGCAGTACTTC